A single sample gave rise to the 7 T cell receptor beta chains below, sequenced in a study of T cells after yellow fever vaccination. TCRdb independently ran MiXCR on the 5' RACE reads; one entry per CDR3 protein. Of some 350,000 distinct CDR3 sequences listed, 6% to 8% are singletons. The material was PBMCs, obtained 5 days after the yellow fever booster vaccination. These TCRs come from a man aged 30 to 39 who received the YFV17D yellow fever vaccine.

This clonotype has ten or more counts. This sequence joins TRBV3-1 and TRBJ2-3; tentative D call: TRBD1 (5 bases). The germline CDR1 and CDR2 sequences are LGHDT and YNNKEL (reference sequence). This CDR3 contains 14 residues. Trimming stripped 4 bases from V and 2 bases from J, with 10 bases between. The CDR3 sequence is CASSLQGNTDTQYF. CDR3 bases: TGTGCCAGCAGCCTTCAGGGTAACACAGATACGCAGTATTTT.

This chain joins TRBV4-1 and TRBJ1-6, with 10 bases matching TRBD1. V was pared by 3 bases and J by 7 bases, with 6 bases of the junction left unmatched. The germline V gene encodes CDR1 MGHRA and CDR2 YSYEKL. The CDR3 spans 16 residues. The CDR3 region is CASSQEWTGGNSPLHF. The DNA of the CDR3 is TGCGCCAGCAGCCAGGAGTGGACAGGGGGGAATTCACCCCTCCACTTT.

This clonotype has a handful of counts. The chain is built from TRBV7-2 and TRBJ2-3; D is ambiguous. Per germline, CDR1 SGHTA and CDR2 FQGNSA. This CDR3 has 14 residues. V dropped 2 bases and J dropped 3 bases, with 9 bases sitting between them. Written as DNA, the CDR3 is TGTGCCAGCAGCTTATCCCTAGGAACAGATACGCAGTATTTT. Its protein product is CASSLSLGTDTQYF. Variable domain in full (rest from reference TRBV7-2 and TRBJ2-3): GAGVSQSPSNKVTEKGKDVELRCDPISGHTALYWYRQSLGQGLEFLIYFQGNSAPDKSGLPSDRFSAERTGGSVSTLTIQRTQQEDSAVYLCASSLSLGTDTQYFGPGTRLTVL.

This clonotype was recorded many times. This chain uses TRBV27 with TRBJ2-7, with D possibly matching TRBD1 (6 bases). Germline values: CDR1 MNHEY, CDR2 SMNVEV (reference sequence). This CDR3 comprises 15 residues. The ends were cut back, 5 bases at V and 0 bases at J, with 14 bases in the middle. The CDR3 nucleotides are TGTGCCAGCAGTACAACAGGGTTGAGCTCCTACGAGCAGTACTTC. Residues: CASSTTGLSSYEQYF.

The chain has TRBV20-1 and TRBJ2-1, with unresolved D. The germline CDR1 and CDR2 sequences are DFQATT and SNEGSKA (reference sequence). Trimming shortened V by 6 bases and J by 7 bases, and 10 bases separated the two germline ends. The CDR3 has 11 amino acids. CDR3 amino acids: CSAPWVNEQFF. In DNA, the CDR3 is TGCAGTGCCCCGTGGGTTAATGAGCAGTTCTTC.

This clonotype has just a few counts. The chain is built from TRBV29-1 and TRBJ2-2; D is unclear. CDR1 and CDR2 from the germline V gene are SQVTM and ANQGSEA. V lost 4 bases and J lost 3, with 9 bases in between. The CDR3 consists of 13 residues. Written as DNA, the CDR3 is TGCAGCGTTGGAGGTTCTTACACCGGGGAGCTGTTTTTT. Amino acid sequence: CSVGGSYTGELFF.

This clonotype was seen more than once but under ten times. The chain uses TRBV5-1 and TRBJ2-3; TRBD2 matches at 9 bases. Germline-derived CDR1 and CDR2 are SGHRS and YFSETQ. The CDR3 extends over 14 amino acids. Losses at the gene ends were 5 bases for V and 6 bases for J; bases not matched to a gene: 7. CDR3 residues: CASSGSGSGDTQYF. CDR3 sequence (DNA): TGCGCCAGCAGTGGTAGCGGGAGTGGTGATACGCAGTATTTT.